This T cell receptor beta chain was captured in a study of control samples from healthy donors and cancer patients. CDR3 size: 13 residues. The V segment lost 10 bases and the J segment 8 bases; nucleotides outside the gene matches: 10. Germline loops: CDR1 SNHLY, CDR2 FYNNEI. Only in-frame clones appear in the TCRdb table, and some are missing; sequencing was by immunoSEQ multiplex PCR. The sample has about 120,000 clones, approximately 93% seen once. This receptor was identified in a man in his thirties or forties in good health. The sequenced sample was blood. The chain employs TRBV2 and TRBJ1-4, with 7 bases matching TRBD1. Written as DNA, the CDR3 is TGTGCCACCAAGGGACAGATTGGCGAAAAACTGTTTTTT. It yields the protein CATKGQIGEKLFF.